The 21 T cell receptor beta chains in this list originate from one sample, sequenced in a study of blood T cell repertoires in COVID-19. Here immunoSEQ multiplex PCR was the method, and the copy in TCRdb shows in-frame clones only, minus some. Among 100,000 to 150,000 clones, around 85% were seen once, and the ten largest hold about a sixth. Material: peripheral blood. These TCRs come from a young man with COVID-19, enrolled during active disease.

This clone has a single count. The chain combines TRBV2 with TRBJ2-2; D may be TRBD2 (6 bases). CDR1 is SNHLY and CDR2 is FYNNEI in the germline V gene. This CDR3 comprises 14 residues. V was trimmed by 5 bases and J by 1 base, leaving 8 bases between them. In DNA, the CDR3 is TGTGCCAGCAGTTCCGGGAGGAACACCGGGGAGCTGTTTTTT. Translated, it gives CASSSGRNTGELFF.

The chain employs TRBV5-1 and TRBJ2-3; 15 positions match TRBD2. V dropped 3 bases and J dropped 3; count of bases not matched to a gene: 8. CDR1 SGHRS and CDR2 YFSETQ come from the germline V gene. This CDR3 contains 18 residues. CDR3 in DNA: TGCGCCAGCAGCTCAGGACTAGCGGGGGGGCGTGGTACAGATACGCAGTATTTT. Its protein product is CASSSGLAGGRGTDTQYF.

V gene TRBV6-5 combines with J gene TRBJ2-5, with TRBD2 matching 8 bases. In germline, CDR1 is MNHEY, CDR2 SVGAGI. J lost 1 base, V lost 2 bases, and 0 bases had no gene match. The CDR3 is 14 amino acids. The CDR3 reads CASSYGTSQETQYF. In nucleotides, the CDR3 is TGTGCCAGCAGTTACGGGACTAGCCAAGAGACCCAGTACTTC.

The chain employs TRBV25-1 and TRBJ1-2; D is ambiguous. The V gene lost 0 bases and the J gene lost 9 bases, with 14 bases spanning the gap. Per the germline V gene, CDR1 is MGHDK and CDR2 is SYGVNS. The CDR3 totals 14 residues. The CDR3 region has the DNA TGTGCCAGCAGTGAATATCCAGGTTCAAGGAGCTACACCTTC. The encoded protein is CASSEYPGSRSYTF.

This clone was observed a few times. The CDR3: CASRELAGVTNEQFF. Here the CDR3 DNA reads TGTGCCAGTAGGGAACTAGCGGGAGTAACAAATGAGCAGTTCTTC. This sequence joins TRBV19 and TRBJ2-1; TRBD2 agrees at 11 bases. This CDR3 has 15 residues. The germline V gene has CDR1 LNHDA and CDR2 SQIVND (reference sequence). Trimming at V came to 6 bases and at J to 7 bases, leaving 8 bases not matched to a gene.

This chain joins TRBV6-5 and TRBJ2-1, with D perhaps TRBD1 (5 bases). The V gene's germline CDR1 is MNHEY and CDR2 SVGAGI. The CDR3 totals 12 residues. Trimming took 6 bases from V and 9 from J, leaving 12 bases between them. CDR3 amino acids: CASSLGVSEQFF. CDR3 bases: TGTGCCAGCAGCCTAGGGGTTTCTGAGCAGTTCTTC.

This sequence joins TRBV2 and TRBJ1-2; D remains ambiguous. Germline loops: CDR1 SNHLY, CDR2 FYNNEI. The CDR3 is 14 amino acids. Deletions cut 3 bases from V and 0 bases from J, with 8 bases between. CDR3 protein: CASSEEAANYGYTF. DNA for the CDR3: TGTGCCAGCAGTGAGGAGGCGGCTAACTATGGCTACACCTTC.

The chain recombines TRBV19 with TRBJ1-5; weak D call: TRBD1 (6 bases). Germline-derived CDR1 and CDR2 are LNHDA and SQIVND (reference sequence). The V gene lost 9 bases and the J gene lost 2 bases, with 14 bases spanning the gap. This CDR3 region has 14 residues. In DNA, the CDR3 is TGTGCCAGCGGACAGAACTATGGCAATCAGCCCCAGCATTTT. It encodes CASGQNYGNQPQHF.

The gene calls are TRBV29-1 and TRBJ2-7, with D tentatively TRBD2 (6 bases). The V gene's germline CDR1 is SQVTM and CDR2 ANQGSEA. The CDR3 has 15 amino acids. V was shortened by 4 bases and J by 2 bases, with 18 bases between the two germline ends. CDR3 nucleotide sequence: TGCAGCGTTGGGGGGACGGGGGATTCGACCTACGAGCAGTACTTC. Translating it yields CSVGGTGDSTYEQYF.

The rearrangement joins TRBV3-1 (or the pseudogene TRBV3-2) to TRBJ2-5; D is undetermined. CDR1 and CDR2 from the germline V gene are LGHDT and YNNKEL (reference sequence). This CDR3 contains 11 residues. V was pared by 4 bases and J by 6 bases, with 6 bases between. The CDR3 spells CASSLLQTQYF. CDR3 DNA sequence: TGTGCCAGCAGCCTGCTACAGACCCAGTACTTC.

The V and J genes are TRBV12-5 and TRBJ2-1; perhaps TRBD1 as D (6 bases). Germline CDR1 is LGHNT and CDR2 is FRNRAP. V lost 3 bases, J lost 4 bases, and 10 bases lay in between. This CDR3 comprises 14 residues. The CDR3 DNA reads as TGTGCTAGTGGTTTCGGACAGTCGTACAATGAGCAGTTCTTC. It yields the protein CASGFGQSYNEQFF.

V and J are TRBV6-5 and TRBJ2-3; the match to TRBD1 covers 7 bases. Trimming cost V 2 bases and J 1 base; bases outside gene matches: 3. This CDR3 comprises 15 residues. Germline V gene data show CDR1 as MNHEY and CDR2 as SVGAGI. The CDR3 sequence: CASSYGQAGTDTQYF. Written as DNA, the CDR3 is TGTGCCAGCAGTTACGGACAGGCGGGCACAGATACGCAGTATTTT.

V usage is TRBV4-1 and J usage is TRBJ1-5; unclear D gene. Trimming shortened V by 0 bases and J by 0 bases, and 9 bases separated the two germline ends. The CDR3 length is 16 residues. The germline V gene encodes CDR1 MGHRA and CDR2 YSYEKL. CDR3 amino acids: CASSQDLRFSNQPQHF. In DNA, the CDR3 is TGCGCCAGCAGCCAAGATCTAAGATTTAGCAATCAGCCCCAGCATTTT.

The V call is TRBV27, the J call TRBJ1-1; D gene uncertain. V lost 5 bases, J lost 3 bases, and 10 bases lay in between. The CDR3 consists of 13 residues. Per the germline V gene, CDR1 is MNHEY and CDR2 is SMNVEV (reference sequence). The CDR3 DNA follows: TGTGCCAGCAGTCCACTAGGGTACACTGAAGCTTTCTTT. Translation gives CASSPLGYTEAFF.

This chain uses TRBV2 with TRBJ2-7; 10 bases agree with TRBD1. The CDR3 runs 15 residues. J gave up 7 bases and V 3 bases, and 9 bases lay outside the gene matches. Germline CDR1 reads SNHLY; CDR2 reads FYNNEI. CDR3 region: CASSEHRDRGWEQYF. The CDR3 nucleotides read TGTGCCAGCAGTGAGCACCGGGACAGGGGCTGGGAGCAGTACTTC.

DNA for the CDR3: TGCGCCAGCACACGACAGCACGGTCAGCCCCAGCATTTT. Translated: CASTRQHGQPQHF. This sequence joins TRBV10-2 and TRBJ1-5; a weak D match, TRBD1 (5 bases). V was shortened by 7 bases and J by 6 bases, with 13 bases between the two germline ends. Per the germline V gene, CDR1 is WSHSY and CDR2 is SAAADI. The CDR3 runs to 13 residues.

J is TRBJ1-6 and V is TRBV4-1; tentatively, D is TRBD1 (6 bases). The CDR3 length is 15 residues. From germline, CDR1 is MGHRA and CDR2 YSYEKL. The V and J ends lost 1 base and 8 bases respectively, with 12 bases between them. The CDR3 nucleotides are TGCGCCAGCAGCCAAGTAGAGGGGGAGCATTCACCCCTCCACTTT. Protein: CASSQVEGEHSPLHF.

V is TRBV28 and J is TRBJ1-2; D call uncertain. Germline V lookup: CDR1 MDHEN, CDR2 SYDVKM. The CDR3 is 12 amino acids. Trimming cost V 2 bases and J 6 bases, with 7 bases left between them. CDR3 sequence reads: CASSLVLNGYTF. The CDR3 region has the DNA TGTGCCAGCAGTTTAGTGTTAAATGGCTACACCTTC.

The CDR3 nucleotides read TGCGCCAGCAGTGGACAGGGAACCTACGAGCAGTACTTC. Amino acids: CASSGQGTYEQYF. This rearrangement joins TRBV5-1 to TRBJ2-7, with TRBD1 matching 8 bases. Germline loops: CDR1 SGHRS, CDR2 YFSETQ. This CDR3 is built from 13 residues. The junction had 3 bases not matched to a gene; V was cut back by 5 bases and J by 2 bases.

This chain links TRBV3-1 (or the pseudogene TRBV3-2) with TRBJ1-4, with a weak D call TRBD1 (6 bases). The CDR3 contains 15 residues. V was clipped by 4 bases and J by 5 bases, with 14 bases between them. CDR1 LGHDT and CDR2 YNNKEL come from the germline V gene (reference sequence). DNA of the CDR3: TGTGCCAGCAGCCCCCAGGGGCGAGAGAATGAAAAACTGTTTTTT. This encodes CASSPQGRENEKLFF.

This clone was seen only once. CDR3 sequence: CASSLDVEDTQYF. In DNA form, the CDR3 reads TGTGCCAGCAGCTTAGATGTCGAGGATACGCAGTATTTT. The chain recombines TRBV11-2 with TRBJ2-3; D uncertain. Trimming took 0 bases from V and 6 from J, leaving 7 bases between them. CDR3 length: 13 residues. The V gene's germline CDR1 is SGHAT and CDR2 FQNNGV.